A single T cell receptor beta chain is shown here with its context. The antigen it binds to is not known. Base qualities are not at hand, and no much larger clone is one base apart. Library generation was performed with the immunoSEQ multiplex PCR assay. As stored in TCRdb, this immuneACCESS dataset retains in-frame rearrangements with V and J assigned. A fraction of the clones does not appear; measured against another copy, unresolved V genes explain less than half of the discrepancy, and the remainder lacks a known reason. The sample table records some 96,000 clones; around 90% of these occur just once. Roughly 4.9% of the sample is taken by the ten largest. This specimen comes from a study of radiotherapy plus CTLA-4 blockade in lung cancer (dated by TCRdb to the late 2010s). At the level of the whole study: Among the enrolled patients, about 19% had an objective response, and about 30% reached disease control. The investigation overall reported the following: Increased serum interferon-beta after radiation, together with early dynamic changes in blood T cell clones, were reported to be the strongest predictors of response. After treatment with radiotherapy and ipilimumab, TCR clones that originated in tumors expanded in peripheral blood.

In this study, focal radiation therapy paired with CTLA-4 blockade (ipilimumab) was tested in patients who had chemo-refractory metastatic non-small-cell lung cancer. Sequences SNHLY (CDR1) and FYNNEI (CDR2) are obtained from the germline V gene. V was cut back by 2 bases and J by 3 bases, leaving a gap of 14 bases between them. The CDR3 sequence holds 15 residues, the cysteine and phenylalanine included. Left in the record is the CDR3 DNA by itself, 45 bases read in frame from the first base. The chain uses TRBV2 and TRBJ2-7; D gene: possibly TRBD2, on 5 matching bases. The input for sequencing was peripheral blood, taken from a patient treated with radiotherapy plus ipilimumab. The clonotype originates from a human donor with non-small cell lung cancer that progressed on radiotherapy plus ipilimumab. The nucleotides are TGTGCCAGCAGTGAATGGGTCCGCGGGCGCTACGAGCAGTACTTC. Protein translation: CASSEWVRGRYEQYF.